The present entry profiles one TCR beta chain with its context. What it binds is unknown. At one end, the junction sequence differs from germline, possibly due to a read error. Naive CD8 T cells were sorted as CD8+CD4-CCR7+CD45RA+. The data originate from a study of molecular identifiers for immune sequencing clone quantification. Regarding the study as a whole: Spike-in Jurkat TCR RNA from a single cell reportedly registered among 950,000 or so naive cells. The sizes of highly expanded clones could be underestimated when identical TCR molecules share a barcode. Clonotypes topping 20 RNA copies carried over 97% of effector molecules but under 1% of naive ones.

Germline V gene data show CDR1 as MGHRA and CDR2 as YSYEKL. CDR3 length equals 14 residues. TCRdb re-called the PCR reads through MiXCR, storing one row per CDR3 protein. The profile covers 300,000 to 350,000 distinct CDR3 sequences, with about 22% appearing a single time and under 0.95% taken by the ten largest. V and J are TRBV4-1 and TRBJ2-7, with D maybe TRBD2 (5 bases). This receptor was identified in a human donor in good health. Some libraries in this study had Jurkat cell RNA spiked in. Material for sequencing was naive CD8+ T cells from blood, with Jurkat cell RNA spiked in. Subset here: FACS-sorted CD8+CD4-CCR7+CD45RA+ naive T cells. The CDR3 DNA is TGCGCCAGCAGCCAAGATCGGGGTTCCTGCGAGCAGTACTTC. This encodes CASSQDRGSCEQYF.